The clone carrying this T cell receptor (beta chain) has just a few counts. Its cognate antigen is unknown. It was cDNA, reverse transcribed from extracted RNA, that served as the sequencing template. TCRdb's copy holds only in-frame clones and misses some; the assay was immunoSEQ multiplex PCR. Here the sample spans 95,000 to 120,000 clones, about 60% being singletons. Obtained from alopecia areata patients were lesional scalp punch biopsies along with peripheral blood. This sample was included in a study of CD8+ T cells in alopecia areata. Whole-study findings and limits: For lesional scalp, especially alopecia totalis/universalis, clonality was higher than in normal scalp. Scalp data also include sequences from resident alphabeta T cells of normal skin.

The CDR3 loop spans 11 amino acids. Trimming cost V 9 bases and J 2 bases, with 8 bases left between them. From germline, CDR1 is LNHDA and CDR2 SQIVND (reference sequence). The chain employs TRBV19 and TRBJ2-7; D is undetermined. The sequence came from a human donor with alopecia areata. Sequencing was done on a sample of NKG2D-low CD8+ T cells sorted from blood. The CDR3 loop is CARQLTYEQYF. The CDR3 bases are TGTGCCAGACAGCTAACCTACGAGCAGTACTTC. The variable domain in full, completed from reference TRBV19 and TRBJ2-7, reads DGGITQSPKYLFRKEGQNVTLSCEQNLNHDAMYWYRQDPGQGLRLIYYSQIVNDFQKGDIAEGYSVSREKKESFPLTVTSAQKNPTAFYLCARQLTYEQYFGPGTRLTVT.